The present entry profiles one TCR beta chain with its context. Its antigen is undetermined. Other DNA sequences from this sample encode an identical CDR3 as well. These data belong to a study of shared clonotypes between healthy human individuals. Study conclusions and caveats: The authors sampled blood alone, and tissue repertoires likely differ.

This table comes from immunoSEQ multiplex PCR, and its TCRdb copy is limited to in-frame clones, with some not included. The sample holds 450,000 to 500,000 clones, roughly 80% seen once. This sequence originates from a woman aged 40 to 55 in good health. Some clones in this sample may be carry-over from other donors' samples. The sequencing input was PBMCs.

The CDR3 nucleotides are TGTGCCAGTAGTATAGATCGGGGACAGACCTATGGCTACACCTTC. The encoded protein is CASSIDRGQTYGYTF. The rearrangement links TRBV19 to TRBJ1-2; 7 bases line up with TRBD1. The trim removed 0 bases at V and 4 bases at J, leaving 5 bases unmatched. Germline V gene sequence: CDR1 LNHDA, CDR2 SQIVND (reference sequence). The CDR3 extends over 15 amino acids.